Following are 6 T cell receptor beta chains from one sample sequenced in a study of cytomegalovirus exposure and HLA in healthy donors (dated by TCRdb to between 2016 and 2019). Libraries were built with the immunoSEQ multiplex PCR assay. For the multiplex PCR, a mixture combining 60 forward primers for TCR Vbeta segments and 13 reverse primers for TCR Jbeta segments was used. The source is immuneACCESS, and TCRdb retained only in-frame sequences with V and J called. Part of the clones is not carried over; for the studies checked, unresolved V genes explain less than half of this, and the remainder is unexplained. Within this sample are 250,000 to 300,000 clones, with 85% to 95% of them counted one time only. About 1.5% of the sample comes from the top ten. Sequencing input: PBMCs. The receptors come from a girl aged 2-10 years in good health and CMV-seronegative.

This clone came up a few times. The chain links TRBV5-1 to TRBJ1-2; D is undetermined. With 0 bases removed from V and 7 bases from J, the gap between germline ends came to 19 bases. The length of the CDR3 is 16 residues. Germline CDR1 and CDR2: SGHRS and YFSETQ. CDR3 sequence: CASSLEWAIKEGGYTF. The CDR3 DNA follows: TGCGCCAGCAGCTTGGAATGGGCAATCAAGGAGGGTGGCTACACCTTC.

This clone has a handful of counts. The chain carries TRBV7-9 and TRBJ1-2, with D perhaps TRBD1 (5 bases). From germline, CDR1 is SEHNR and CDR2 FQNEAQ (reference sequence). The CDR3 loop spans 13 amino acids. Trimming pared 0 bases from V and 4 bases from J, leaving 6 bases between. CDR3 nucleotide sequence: TGTGCCAGCAGCTTAGCTGGGGCCTATGGCTACACCTTC. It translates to CASSLAGAYGYTF.

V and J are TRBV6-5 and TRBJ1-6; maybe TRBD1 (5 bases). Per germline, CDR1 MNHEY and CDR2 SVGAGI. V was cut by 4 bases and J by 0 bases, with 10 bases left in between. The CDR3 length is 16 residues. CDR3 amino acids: CASSSGGSSYNSPLHF. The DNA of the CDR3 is TGTGCCAGCAGTTCGGGGGGAAGCTCCTATAATTCACCCCTCCACTTT.

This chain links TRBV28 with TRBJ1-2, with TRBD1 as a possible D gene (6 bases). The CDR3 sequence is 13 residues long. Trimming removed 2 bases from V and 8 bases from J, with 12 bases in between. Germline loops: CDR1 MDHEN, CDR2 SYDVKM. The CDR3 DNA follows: TGTGCCAGCAGTTTACGGGGGGCACAAGGCTACACCTTC. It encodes CASSLRGAQGYTF.

The CDR3 here is CASSLEPGQGYDEQYF. In DNA form, the CDR3 reads TGCGCCAGCAGCTTGGAGCCGGGACAGGGGTACGACGAGCAGTACTTC. The chain is built from TRBV5-1 and TRBJ2-7; TRBD1 aligns across 10 bases. Germline CDR1 is SGHRS and CDR2 is YFSETQ. J gave up 5 bases and V 0 bases, and 8 bases lay outside the gene matches. CDR3 length: 16 residues.

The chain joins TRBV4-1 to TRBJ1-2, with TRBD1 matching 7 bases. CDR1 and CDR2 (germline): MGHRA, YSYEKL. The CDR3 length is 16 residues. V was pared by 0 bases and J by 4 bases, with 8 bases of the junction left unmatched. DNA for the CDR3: TGCGCCAGCAGCCAAGAAGAAGGGGGCTATGGCTATGGCTACACCTTC. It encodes CASSQEEGGYGYGYTF.